This TCR beta chain was retrieved from a study of blood T cell repertoires in COVID-19. Overall study context: The samples span acute and convalescent COVID-19 from the United States, Italy and Spain. PBMCs, B-cell-depleted T cells, or T cells provided the cDNA or gDNA that made up the material.

CDR1 is SGHRS and CDR2 is YFSETQ in the germline V gene. The CDR3 spans 14 residues. With 4 bases removed from V and 2 bases from J, the gap between germline ends came to 11 bases. Per the original methods: Amplified reference gene primers provided the basis for estimating nucleated cell counts. Assay used: immunoSEQ multiplex PCR; TCRdb lists only in-frame clones, some missing. For V, J and clone size, that table is used; D and trimming come from the DNA. The profile shows 380,000 or so clones, approximately 86% of them singletons. A Seattle source enrolled patients during active infection and followed them longitudinally.

The chain has TRBV5-1 and TRBJ2-3; D perhaps matches TRBD2 (6 bases). The TCR was taken from a woman aged 60-70 years with COVID-19, enrolled during active disease. The sample consisted of peripheral blood. The CDR3 sequence: CASSGGTVTDTQYF. CDR3 DNA: TGCGCCAGCAGCGGCGGGACTGTCACAGATACGCAGTATTTT. The full variable domain, its missing parts supplied by reference TRBV5-1 and TRBJ2-3, is KAGVTQTPRYLIKTRGQQVTLSCSPISGHRSVSWYQQTPGQGLQFLFEYFSETQRNKGNFPGRFSGRQFSNSRSEMNVSTLELGDSALYLCASSGGTVTDTQYFGPGTRLTVL.